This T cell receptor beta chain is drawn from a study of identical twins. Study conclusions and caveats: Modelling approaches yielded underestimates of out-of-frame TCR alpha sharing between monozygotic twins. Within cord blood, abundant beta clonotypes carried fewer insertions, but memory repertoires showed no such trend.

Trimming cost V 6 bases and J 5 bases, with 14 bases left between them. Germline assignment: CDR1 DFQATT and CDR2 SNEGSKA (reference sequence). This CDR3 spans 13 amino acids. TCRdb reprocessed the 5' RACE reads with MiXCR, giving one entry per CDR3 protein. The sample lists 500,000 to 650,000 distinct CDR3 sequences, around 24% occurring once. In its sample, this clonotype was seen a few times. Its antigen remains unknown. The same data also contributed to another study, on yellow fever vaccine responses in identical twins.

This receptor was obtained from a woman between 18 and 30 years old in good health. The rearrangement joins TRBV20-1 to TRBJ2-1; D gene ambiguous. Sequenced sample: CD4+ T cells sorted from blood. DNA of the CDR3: TGCAGTGCGGATGGTAGGGTTAACAATGAGCAGTTCTTC. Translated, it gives CSADGRVNNEQFF.